This TCR beta chain stems from a study of T cell clonality in common variable immunodeficiency. Overall study results and limits: Fewer deletions and N-nucleotide insertions were reportedly seen in common variable immunodeficiency TCR beta sequences.

This clone was detected a few times. Antigen specificity is unknown. Generated by immunoSEQ multiplex PCR, the TCRdb table keeps only in-frame clones and is missing some. The table lists approximately 5,700 clones, with no singletons. The sample taken for sequencing was peripheral blood mononuclear cells. The source is a human donor with common variable immunodeficiency.

The CDR3 sequence is CASSLSGGRVGLTEAFF. CDR3 DNA, as far as it was read: TGTGCCAGCAGCCTTAGCGGGGGCAGGGTAGGGTTAACTGAA. The chain joins TRBV7-6 to TRBJ1-1, with D maybe TRBD1 (6 bases). The CDR3 end falls 3 residues outside the read, so it is completed with the germline J gene. V was cut by 5 bases and J by 5 bases, with 24 bases left in between. CDR1 and CDR2 from the germline V gene are SGHVS and FNYEAQ. The CDR3 is 17 residues long.